These 9 T cell receptor beta chains were sequenced from one sample in a study of blood T cell repertoires in COVID-19. Some clones are missing from TCRdb's copy, which holds only in-frame ones; the method was immunoSEQ multiplex PCR. The table has a few hundred thousand clones, 85% to 90% seen once; the top ten hold 3.5% to 4.5%. Specimen: PBMCs or T cells enriched from blood (not recorded which). The receptors stem from a man aged 25-45 years who had recovered from COVID-19.

V and J are TRBV27 and TRBJ2-7, with 12 bases matching TRBD2. CDR1 is MNHEY, CDR2 SMNVEV, per germline (reference sequence). This CDR3 contains 17 residues. The junction had 9 bases not matched to a gene; V was cut back by 6 bases and J by 0 bases. The CDR3 protein is CASSKKGTSGFSYEQYF. Written as DNA, the CDR3 is TGTGCCAGCAGCAAGAAGGGGACTAGCGGGTTCTCCTACGAGCAGTACTTC.

The chain joins TRBV3-1 (or the pseudogene TRBV3-2) to TRBJ2-3; 7 bases line up with TRBD2. V was pared by 0 bases and J by 2 bases, with 14 bases of the junction left unmatched. CDR3 length: 19 residues. The germline gives CDR1 LGHDT, CDR2 YNNKEL (reference sequence). For the CDR3, the DNA is TGTGCCAGCAGCCAAGATCATGGGCAAGCGGGGAGGTTCACAGATACGCAGTATTTT. This sequence encodes CASSQDHGQAGRFTDTQYF.

The chain employs TRBV5-1 and TRBJ1-1; tentative D call: TRBD1 (5 bases). Germline CDR1 and CDR2: SGHRS and YFSETQ. The CDR3 has 14 amino acids. V was shortened by 4 bases and J by 4 bases, with 14 bases between the two germline ends. The CDR3 bases are TGCGCCAGCAGCAACGGGGGTAGTAGCACTGAAGCTTTCTTT. It yields the protein CASSNGGSSTEAFF.

V is TRBV19 and J is TRBJ2-1; D might be TRBD1 (6 bases). Germline CDR1 and CDR2: LNHDA and SQIVND (reference sequence). The CDR3 covers 14 residues. The germline V and J ends were trimmed by 3 bases and 6 bases, with 12 bases remaining between them. For the CDR3, the DNA is TGTGCCAGTAGTATTTCACAGGGAGTCAATGAGCAGTTCTTC. As protein: CASSISQGVNEQFF.

This chain connects TRBV11-2 to TRBJ1-3, with D uncertain. Trimming cost V 4 bases and J 0 bases, with 7 bases left between them. CDR1 is SGHAT, CDR2 FQNNGV, per germline. The CDR3 contains 14 residues. The CDR3 is CASSSVLSGNTIYF. Here the CDR3 DNA reads TGTGCCAGCAGCTCCGTCCTCTCTGGAAACACCATATATTTT.

This clone appeared a single time. The V and J genes are TRBV19 and TRBJ2-2; 9 bases are a match to TRBD2. CDR3 length equals 15 residues. The J segment lost 5 bases and the V segment lost 2 bases, leaving 3 bases of the junction unmatched. Germline CDR1 and CDR2: LNHDA and SQIVND (reference sequence). CDR3 sequence: CASSILAGLTGELFF. The CDR3, as DNA: TGTGCCAGTAGTATACTAGCGGGATTAACCGGGGAGCTGTTTTTT.

This chain links TRBV7-9 with TRBJ2-1; TRBD2 agrees at 7 bases. CDR3 length: 13 residues. Germline V lookup: CDR1 SEHNR, CDR2 FQNEAQ (reference sequence). The CDR3 loop reads CATSAKFYNEQFF. As DNA, the CDR3 is TGTGCAACTAGCGCCAAGTTTTACAATGAGCAGTTCTTC.

V gene TRBV12-3 or TRBV12-4 combines with J gene TRBJ2-7; the D is unclear. The CDR3 totals 11 residues. V dropped 3 bases and J dropped 6 bases, with 6 bases sitting between them. CDR3: CASSFFSEQYF. The CDR3 DNA is TGTGCCAGCAGTTTCTTTAGCGAGCAGTACTTC.

The rearrangement links TRBV27 to TRBJ2-3; 12 positions match TRBD2. CDR1 and CDR2 from the germline V gene are MNHEY and SMNVEV (reference sequence). The V segment lost 4 bases and the J segment 5 bases; nucleotides outside the gene matches: 4. The CDR3 spans 15 residues. The CDR3 region is CASSSRLAGEDTQYF. Written as DNA, the CDR3 is TGTGCCAGCAGTTCACGACTAGCGGGGGAAGATACGCAGTATTTT.